This section outlines one TCR beta chain sequence together with its context. The antigen is not known. These data are taken from a study of cytotoxic CD8 clonotypes in ibrutinib-treated CLL. With cryopreserved PBMCs as the source, around 2 micrograms of genomic DNA went to TCR beta libraries. The method was immunoSEQ multiplex PCR; TCRdb's version includes in-frame clones alone and lacks a portion of them. Here the sample spans roughly 40,000 clones, approximately 74% being singletons. CDR1 ENHRY and CDR2 SYGVKD come from the germline V gene. CDR3 length: 13 amino acids. V was trimmed by 7 bases and J by 3 bases, leaving 10 bases between them. General study findings and limits: Clonality was elevated at ibrutinib response and had returned toward baseline at progression. Sampling times differed between sustained-remission and progressing patients.

The chain employs TRBV10-3 and TRBJ1-5; D uncertain. The source is a human donor with chronic lymphocytic leukemia. This specimen consisted of PBMCs, obtained after 12 months of ibrutinib treatment. The CDR3 loop is CAITRGLNQPQHF. The CDR3 nucleotides are TGTGCCATCACCCGCGGACTCAATCAGCCCCAGCATTTT.